What follows is one TCR beta chain and its context. This CDR3 has 15 residues. The germline gives CDR1 LNHDA, CDR2 SQIVND (reference sequence). The V and J ends lost 3 bases and 0 bases respectively, with 11 bases between them. The data derive from a study of T cell responses to AZD1222 COVID-19 vaccine. The assay was immunoSEQ multiplex PCR, and TCRdb's table has in-frame clones only and misses some. The sample carries approximately 190,000 clones, 90% to 95% recorded once. This specimen was peripheral blood, taken 28 days after the second dose of the MenACWY control vaccine. The chain uses TRBV19 and TRBJ1-1, with D hard to call. This TCR derives from an adult who received the MenACWY meningococcal vaccine as a control. The CDR3, as DNA: TGTGCCAGTAGTATGAGGGTCAGGATGAACACTGAAGCTTTCTTT. This encodes CASSMRVRMNTEAFF.